Below are 19 T cell receptor beta chains sequenced from a single sample in a study of blood T cells in healthy people across ages. For the second PCR, which ran for about 7 to 11 cycles, a sample-barcoded 5' primer and a J-beta primer mix were used. TCRdb used MiXCR to reprocess the 5' RACE reads, holding one entry per CDR3 protein. This sample has 650,000 to 900,000 distinct CDR3 sequences; around 62% occur once, and the top ten carry 25% to 35%. Sequenced material: blood. These receptors came from a man under 40 in good health.

This clonotype was observed a handful of times. The J gene is TRBJ1-5, the V gene TRBV6-1; D remains ambiguous. The CDR3 is 14 residues long. V was cut by 2 bases and J by 6 bases, with 11 bases left in between. Per germline, CDR1 MNHNS and CDR2 SASEGT. The CDR3 nucleotides are TGTGCCAGCAGTGAACGGGTGGACGGTCAGCCCCAGCATTTT. Amino acid sequence: CASSERVDGQPQHF.

The V gene is TRBV6-5, the J gene TRBJ1-6; D gene unclear. Germline loops: CDR1 MNHEY, CDR2 SVGAGI. V lost 2 bases and J lost 6, with 20 bases in between. The CDR3 runs to 18 residues. The DNA of the CDR3 is TGTGCCAGCAGTTACAACTCCCTCTCAAGCCGTGCTAATTCACCCCTCCACTTT. Translated, it gives CASSYNSLSSRANSPLHF.

The chain carries TRBV2 and TRBJ2-1; no clear D gene. Germline CDR1 SNHLY, CDR2 FYNNEI. Between the trimmed V and J ends, which lost 4 bases and 2 bases, there was a span of 12 bases. The CDR3 consists of 15 residues. As DNA, the CDR3 is TGTGCCAGCAGTGTGGGTAGGGTCCCCTACAATGAGCAGTTCTTC. It yields the protein CASSVGRVPYNEQFF. The full variable domain, in which reference TRBV2 and TRBJ2-1 provide the parts outside the CDR3, is EPEVTQTPSHQVTQMGQEVILRCVPISNHLYFYWYRQILGQKVEFLVSFYNNEISEKSEIFDDQFSVERPDGSNFTLKIRSTKLEDSAMYFCASSVGRVPYNEQFFGPGTRLTVL.

The chain links TRBV9 to TRBJ2-7, with D maybe TRBD2 (6 bases). The J call is in doubt because the DNA end fits TRBJ2-5 better. There are 13 residues in the CDR3. Germline V CDR1 and CDR2: SGDLS, YYNGEE. The CDR3 DNA is TGTGCCAGCAGCGAGGAGGGGACAGAGACCCAGTACTTC. Translation: CASSEEGTETQYF.

This chain links TRBV5-1 with TRBJ2-5; D is ambiguous. V dropped 4 bases and J dropped 2 bases, with 12 bases sitting between them. In germline, CDR1 is SGHRS, CDR2 YFSETQ. This CDR3 contains 14 residues. CDR3 region: CASSHPTGQETQYF. The DNA of the CDR3 is TGCGCCAGCAGCCATCCAACGGGTCAAGAGACCCAGTACTTC.

There are a few counts of this clonotype. The chain has TRBV3-1 and TRBJ2-7; D gene ambiguous. The V end was cut by 0 bases, the J end by 6 bases, with 9 bases between. The CDR3 length is 13 residues. Germline CDR1 reads LGHDT; CDR2 reads YNNKEL (reference sequence). The CDR3 spells CASSQEAPLEQYF. The CDR3 DNA reads as TGTGCCAGCAGCCAAGAGGCCCCCCTCGAGCAGTACTTC.

This clonotype occurred once. The rearrangement uses TRBV15 and TRBJ2-2; 7 bases fit TRBD1. This CDR3 has 12 residues. Germline V gene data show CDR1 as LNHNV and CDR2 as YYDKDF (reference sequence). The CDR3 loop is CQGDRNTGELFF. CDR3 coding DNA: TGTCAAGGGGACAGAAACACCGGGGAGCTGTTTTTT. The complete variable domain, with remaining parts taken from reference TRBV15 and TRBJ2-2, reads DAMVIQNPRYQVTQFGKPVTLSCSQTLNHNVMYWYQQKSSQAPKLLFHYYDKDFNNEADTPDNFQSRRPNTSFCFLDIRSPGLGDTAMYLCQGDRNTGELFFGEGSRLTVL.

The J gene is TRBJ2-3, the V gene TRBV29-1; D is possibly TRBD1 or TRBD2 (6 bases each). Looked up from germline, CDR1 is SQVTM and CDR2 is ANQGSEA. Between the trimmed V and J ends, which lost 7 bases and 4 bases, there was a span of 18 bases. CDR3 length: 14 residues. The CDR3 DNA sequence: TGCAGCGCCCAGGGGAGCAGGGAGGCAGATACGCAGTATTTT. Its translation: CSAQGSREADTQYF.

V usage is TRBV6-5 and J usage is TRBJ2-1; 8 positions match TRBD2. CDR3 length: 14 residues. Germline V gene sequence: CDR1 MNHEY, CDR2 SVGAGI. V gave up 6 bases and J gave up 7 bases; unmatched junction bases: 8. CDR3 DNA sequence: TGTGCCAGCAGACGACTAGCGCCTGGGAATGAGCAGTTCTTC. Translation gives CASRRLAPGNEQFF.

This chain uses TRBV12-3 or TRBV12-4 with TRBJ2-2; D is undetermined. This CDR3 is built from 14 residues. Trimming shortened V by 2 bases and J by 7 bases, and 11 bases separated the two germline ends. The CDR3 coding sequence is TGTGCCAGCAGTTTACGTCAGGCGGTCGGGGAGCTGTTTTTT. Encoded protein: CASSLRQAVGELFF.

The chain couples TRBV6-2 or TRBV6-3 to TRBJ2-3; perhaps TRBD1 as D (5 bases). This CDR3 region has 12 residues. CDR1 is MNHEY, CDR2 SVGEGT, per germline. Between the trimmed V and J ends, which lost 10 bases and 5 bases, there was a span of 13 bases. This chain's CDR3 is CATTDRRDTQYF. Written as DNA, the CDR3 is TGTGCCACGACAGACCGGAGAGATACGCAGTATTTT.

A single count supports this clonotype. The rearrangement links TRBV4-3 to TRBJ2-1; D is uncertain. CDR3 length: 14 residues. Per germline, CDR1 LGHNA and CDR2 YSLEER. Trimming pared 2 bases from V and 5 bases from J, leaving 10 bases between. CDR3 loop: CASSQLDGDNEQFF. The CDR3 DNA reads as TGCGCCAGCAGCCAACTTGACGGAGACAATGAGCAGTTCTTC.

This clonotype was picked up a small number of times. This rearrangement joins TRBV12-3 or TRBV12-4 to TRBJ2-7; D perhaps matches TRBD1 (6 bases). V was pared by 6 bases and J by 7 bases, with 19 bases between. This CDR3 spans 14 amino acids. Here the CDR3 reads CASSETGLTTEQYF. The CDR3 coding sequence is TGTGCCAGCAGCGAAACAGGGCTAACTACTGAGCAGTACTTC.

The rearrangement links TRBV9 to TRBJ2-3; TRBD1 or TRBD2 may be the D gene (5 bases each). The CDR3 totals 16 residues. Trimming left V 4 bases short and J 2 bases short, with 17 bases between. Per germline, CDR1 SGDLS and CDR2 YYNGEE. CDR3 nucleotides: TGTGCCAGCAGCCCAAGAGAGGGGCGGAACACAGATACGCAGTATTTT. Translated: CASSPREGRNTDTQYF. The variable domain in full, completed from reference TRBV9 and TRBJ2-3, reads DSGVTQTPKHLITATGQRVTLRCSPRSGDLSVYWYQQSLDQGLQFLIQYYNGEERAKGNILERFSAQQFPDLHSELNLSSLELGDSALYFCASSPREGRNTDTQYFGPGTRLTVL.

This clonotype was seen repeatedly, ten times or more. The rearrangement joins TRBV12-3 or TRBV12-4 to TRBJ2-7; D is unclear. The length of the CDR3 is 13 residues. V lost 6 bases and J lost 1, with 10 bases in between. The CDR3 sequence is CASSFGPSYEQYF. DNA for the CDR3: TGTGCCAGCAGCTTCGGGCCATCCTACGAGCAGTACTTC.

DNA for the CDR3: TGCAGTGCTAGCCGACTAGCGGGAAACAATGAGCAGTTCTTC. Translation gives CSASRLAGNNEQFF. The chain joins TRBV20-1 to TRBJ2-1; 11 nucleotides match TRBD2. The V segment lost 3 bases and the J segment 5 bases; nucleotides outside the gene matches: 3. This CDR3 has 14 residues. Per the germline V gene, CDR1 is DFQATT and CDR2 is SNEGSKA (reference sequence).

This clonotype is a singleton in its sample. This chain uses TRBV6-2 or TRBV6-3 with TRBJ2-5; unclear D gene. Between the trimmed V and J ends, which lost 6 bases and 1 base, there was a span of 15 bases. The germline CDR1 and CDR2 sequences are MNHEY and SVGEGT. The CDR3 sequence is 15 residues long. CDR3 region: CASSLPPGFQETQYF. The CDR3 nucleotides are TGTGCCAGCAGCTTACCCCCGGGCTTCCAAGAGACCCAGTACTTC.

This clonotype came up a few times. The J gene is TRBJ2-5, the V gene TRBV5-1, with D perhaps TRBD2 (6 bases). CDR1 and CDR2 from the germline V gene are SGHRS and YFSETQ. V shed 1 base and J shed 1 base, with 11 bases lying between them. The CDR3 has 15 residues. CDR3 amino acids: CASSLLGTPQETQYF. The CDR3 DNA reads TGCGCCAGCAGCTTGCTTGGGACTCCCCAAGAGACCCAGTACTTC.

The chain carries TRBV4-2 and TRBJ1-2, with unresolved D. The ends were cut back, 8 bases at V and 4 bases at J, with 11 bases in the middle. The CDR3 is 12 amino acids. Per the germline V gene, CDR1 is LGHNA and CDR2 is YNFKEQ. CDR3 sequence (DNA): TGTGCCAGCCGCTCGTTGGCCTATGGCTACACCTTC. It encodes CASRSLAYGYTF.